This T cell receptor beta chain comes out of a study of T-cell reconstitution after alpha-beta-depleted transplantation in children. This CDR3 has 15 amino acids. Per the germline V gene, CDR1 is SGHTA and CDR2 is FQGNSA. V shed 6 bases and J 6 bases; nucleotides not matched to a gene: 8. Using unique molecular identifiers, the investigators prepared the TCRbeta library. TCRdb ran MiXCR on the PCR reads and lists one entry per CDR3 protein. The repertoire holds fewer than 550,000 distinct CDR3 sequences, roughly an eighth seen once, with about 15% in the top ten. Whole-study findings and limits: Approximately two months post-transplant, alpha-beta T cells reportedly originated from several hundred expanded graft clones.

In the case of this clonotype: The antigen remains undetermined. The CDR3 does not close with the conserved phenylalanine or tryptophan, likely indicating a read error.

V is TRBV7-2 and J is TRBJ2-1; 10 nucleotides match TRBD2. The sample was PBMCs, mostly from graft donor cells, taken 180 days after TCRalphabeta/CD19-depleted stem cell transplant. This TCR came from a female patient aged 2 to 10 who had a stem cell transplant for aplastic anemia, so the T cells may come from the graft donor. This CDR3 reads CASSSKTSGANEQFS. DNA of the CDR3: TGTGCCAGCAGTTCTAAAACTAGCGGGGCCAATGAGCAGTTCTCC.